This T cell receptor (beta chain) was observed in a study of blood T cells in healthy people across ages. Study-wide findings and caveats: Estimates of diversity drawn from one million T cells were considered underestimates. Long-lived donors exceeded aged donors in naive CD4+ cells and diversity.

Primers used in a second PCR of roughly 6 to 12 cycles were a sample-barcoded 5' primer and a J-beta primer mix. TCRdb re-called the 5' RACE reads with MiXCR, one entry per CDR3 protein. The table records roughly 730,000 distinct CDR3 sequences, roughly 50% of them present only once. This CDR3 is built from 14 residues. Looked up from germline, CDR1 is SQVTM and CDR2 is ANQGSEA. The V gene end was trimmed by 0 bases and the J gene end by 7 bases; junction bases not matched to a gene: 6. As to this clonotype: Its antigen is currently unknown.

The specimen sequenced was blood. The rearrangement links TRBV29-1 to TRBJ1-2, with TRBD1 matching 9 bases. This receptor was obtained from a middle-aged man in good health. The DNA of the CDR3 is TGCAGCGTTGAAGATCAACAGGGGGCGGCTGGCTACACCTTC. It is translated as CSVEDQQGAAGYTF. Using reference TRBV29-1 and TRBJ1-2 for the parts outside the CDR3, the full variable domain is SAVISQKPSRDICQRGTSLTIQCQVDSQVTMMFWYRQQPGQSLTLIATANQGSEATYESGFVIDKFPISRPNLTFSTLTVSNMSPEDSSIYLCSVEDQQGAAGYTFGSGTRLTVV.